These T cell receptor beta chains were read from a single sample in a study of shared clonotypes between healthy human individuals. Method: immunoSEQ multiplex PCR; TCRdb's copy keeps in-frame clones and lacks some. The sample consists of some 2,100,000 clones, under 95% of them appearing once. Sequenced sample: naive CD8+ T cells from PBMCs. The source is a man aged 18 to 30 in good health. Some clones in this sample may be carry-over from other donors' samples. Both conserved end residues are part of each CDR3. A D gene is named only where the DNA matches it firmly. The size entry is marked missing in some rows and otherwise reads once, few, many or a size class.

D gene	J gene	clone size	V gene	CDR3 protein	CDR3 DNA
NA	TRBJ2-5	NA	TRBV28	CASSPDSLEGETQYF	TGTGCCAGCAGTCCCGATTCGCTAGAGGGCGAGACCCAGTACTTC
NA	TRBJ1-2	NA	TRBV19	CASSIVGLTPGYTF	TGTGCCAGTAGTATAGTGGGACTGACTCCGGGCTACACCTTC
TRBD2	TRBJ2-7	NA	TRBV5-8	CASSLALAGVYEQYF	TGTGCCAGCAGCTTGGCTCTAGCGGGAGTCTACGAGCAGTACTTC
NA	TRBJ1-5	NA	TRBV4-1	CASSYRVSQPQHF	TGCGCCAGCAGCTACAGGGTAAGTCAGCCCCAGCATTTT
TRBD2	TRBJ2-2	once	TRBV28	CAGLALTGELFF	TGTGCCGGACTAGCGCTTACCGGGGAGCTGTTTTTT
NA	TRBJ2-2	NA	TRBV27	CASSQPDRYANTGELFF	TGTGCCAGCAGTCAGCCTGACCGGTACGCGAACACCGGGGAGCTGTTTTTT
TRBD1	TRBJ2-2	NA	TRBV27	CASSGVQGPGELFF	TGTGCCAGCAGTGGAGTACAGGGGCCCGGGGAGCTGTTTTTT
NA	TRBJ1-1	NA	TRBV27	CASTRVPPTEAFF	TGTGCCAGCACTCGGGTCCCGCCAACTGAAGCTTTCTTT
NA	TRBJ1-1	NA	TRBV7-9	CASREGQNNEAFF	TGTGCCAGCAGAGAAGGACAGAATAATGAAGCTTTCTTT
TRBD1	TRBJ2-2	NA	TRBV13	CASSLRGTGTGELFF	TGTGCCAGCAGCTTACGCGGGACAGGGACCGGGGAGCTGTTTTTT
NA	TRBJ2-1	once	TRBV5-1	CASSLAWAPYSYNEQFF	TGCGCCAGCAGCTTGGCTTGGGCGCCCTACTCCTACAATGAGCAGTTCTTC
TRBD2	TRBJ2-5	NA	TRBV9	CASSVATSGRRETQYF	TGTGCCAGCAGCGTAGCAACTAGCGGGAGAAGAGAGACCCAGTACTTC
TRBD1	TRBJ1-2	NA	TRBV28	CASRNRGQINYGYTF	TGTGCCAGCAGGAACAGGGGGCAGATTAACTATGGCTACACCTTC
TRBD1	TRBJ1-4	NA	TRBV19	CASSTGQSNEKLFF	TGTGCCAGTTCCACGGGACAGTCTAATGAAAAACTGTTTTTT
NA	TRBJ1-2	once	TRBV9	CASSAGQGANYGYTF	TGTGCCAGCAGCGCCGGCCAGGGTGCTAACTATGGCTACACCTTC
NA	TRBJ1-2	NA	TRBV11-2	CASSDVGNYGYTF	TGTGCCAGCAGCGATGTCGGGAACTATGGCTACACCTTC
NA	TRBJ2-1	NA	TRBV18	CASSTGPYFNNEQFF	TGTGCCAGCTCAACAGGGCCCTACTTTAACAATGAGCAGTTCTTC
NA	TRBJ2-1	NA	TRBV5-1	CASRLQGSSYNEQFF	TGCGCCAGCAGGTTACAGGGTAGCTCCTACAATGAGCAGTTCTTC
NA	TRBJ2-5	NA	TRBV7-3	CASSSLGGQSAQYF	TGTGCCAGCAGCAGCCTGGGGGGCCAATCCGCCCAGTACTTC
NA	TRBJ1-1	NA	TRBV11-3	CASSLTEITEAFF	TGTGCCAGCAGCTTGACAGAGATCACTGAAGCTTTCTTT
TRBD2	TRBJ2-1	NA	TRBV27	CASSLTGGLNNEQFF	TGTGCCAGCAGTTTAACGGGAGGCCTTAACAATGAGCAGTTCTTC
TRBD1	TRBJ2-7	NA	TRBV15	CATSPRQGPLYEQYF	TGTGCCACCAGCCCCCGACAGGGACCACTCTACGAGCAGTACTTC
NA	TRBJ1-4	NA	TRBV7-8	CASSLAAGVNEKLFF	TGTGCCAGCAGCTTAGCGGCGGGGGTTAATGAAAAACTGTTTTTT
TRBD1	TRBJ2-4	NA	TRBV6-6	CASNDPGQGTKNIQYF	TGTGCCAGCAATGACCCGGGACAGGGAACCAAAAACATTCAGTACTTC
NA	TRBJ1-1	NA	TRBV29-1	CSVFGGSTEAFF	TGCAGCGTCTTCGGGGGGTCCACTGAAGCTTTCTTT
NA	TRBJ1-2	NA	TRBV30	CAWSPPSSTVYGYTF	TGTGCCTGGAGTCCCCCCAGTTCCACCGTCTATGGCTACACCTTC
NA	TRBJ2-7	NA	TRBV7-9	CASSLAAEQYF	TGTGCCAGCAGCTTAGCTGCCGAGCAGTACTTC
NA	TRBJ1-1	NA	TRBV11-2	CASSSRPAQFDTEAFF	TGTGCCAGCAGCTCCCGACCAGCACAGTTTGACACTGAAGCTTTCTTT
NA	TRBJ1-2	NA	TRBV19	CASTPPDKLYGYTF	TGTGCCAGTACCCCCCCGGACAAGCTCTATGGCTACACCTTC
NA	TRBJ2-1	NA	TRBV6-1	CASSERSYNEQFF	TGTGCCAGCAGTGAAAGGTCCTACAATGAGCAGTTCTTC
TRBD1	TRBJ2-7	NA	TRBV27	CASSLLGTGGDEQYF	TGTGCCAGCAGTTTATTAGGGACAGGGGGAGACGAGCAGTACTTC
TRBD1	TRBJ1-3	few	TRBV9	CASGTVSGNTIYF	TGTGCCAGTGGGACAGTATCTGGAAACACCATATATTTT
NA	TRBJ1-4	NA	TRBV30	CAWGFNEKLFF	TGTGCCTGGGGATTTAATGAAAAACTGTTTTTT
NA	TRBJ2-7	NA	TRBV6-5	CASSQGAPYSYEQYF	TGTGCCAGCAGCCAGGGAGCCCCCTACTCCTACGAGCAGTACTTC
NA	TRBJ1-5	NA	TRBV7-6	CASSSLIDGQPQHF	TGTGCCAGCAGCTCCCTCATTGACGGTCAGCCCCAGCATTTT
TRBD1	TRBJ2-7	few	TRBV9	CASSAGGARNEQYF	TGTGCCAGCAGCGCAGGGGGCGCCAGGAACGAGCAGTACTTC
NA	TRBJ2-7	NA	TRBV27	CASSLMPRFYEQYF	TGTGCCAGCAGTTTAATGCCTCGATTCTACGAGCAGTACTTC
TRBD1	TRBJ2-7	NA	TRBV27	CASRAKGQGSYEQYF	TGTGCCAGCAGAGCAAAGGGACAGGGGTCCTACGAGCAGTACTTC
NA	TRBJ2-7	few	TRBV27	CASSARDQSYEQYF	TGTGCCAGCAGTGCACGGGACCAGTCCTACGAGCAGTACTTC
TRBD1	TRBJ1-1	NA	TRBV7-9	CASSLPGQGFGTEAFF	TGTGCCAGCAGCCTACCGGGACAGGGGTTTGGCACTGAAGCTTTCTTT
TRBD2	TRBJ2-1	NA	TRBV7-3	CASSLTSGSGFEQFF	TGTGCCAGCAGCCTGACTAGCGGGAGCGGTTTTGAGCAGTTCTTC
NA	TRBJ2-7	NA	TRBV9	CASSPRGGPSGVYEQYF	TGTGCCAGCAGCCCCAGGGGCGGTCCTAGCGGAGTCTACGAGCAGTACTTC
NA	TRBJ1-4	NA	TRBV5-6	CASSLSQNNEKLFF	TGTGCCAGCAGCTTGTCACAGAATAATGAAAAACTGTTTTTT
NA	TRBJ2-3	NA	TRBV27	CASSLFAGPGLDTQYF	TGTGCCAGCAGTTTATTCGCGGGCCCTGGGCTGGATACGCAGTATTTT
NA	TRBJ2-2	NA	TRBV7-9	CASSYSVTNTGELFF	TGTGCCAGCAGCTACAGCGTTACGAACACCGGGGAGCTGTTTTTT
NA	TRBJ1-3	NA	TRBV4-2	CASSPRGNTIYF	TGTGCCAGCAGCCCCAGGGGAAACACCATATATTTT
NA	TRBJ1-3	NA	TRBV9	CASSVGTVSGNTIYF	TGTGCCAGCAGCGTTGGGACTGTCTCTGGAAACACCATATATTTT
NA	TRBJ2-5	NA	TRBV27	CASRGRTTIGETQYF	TGTGCCAGCAGAGGCCGGACAACTATTGGAGAGACCCAGTACTTC
NA	TRBJ2-7	NA	TRBV28	CASSFPGTPPYEQYF	TGTGCCAGCAGTTTCCCCGGGACTCCACCCTACGAGCAGTACTTC
NA	TRBJ1-1	NA	TRBV7-6	CASSPRGLPNSEAFF	TGTGCCAGCAGCCCCCGAGGTCTGCCCAACTCTGAAGCTTTCTTT
TRBD2	TRBJ2-1	NA	TRBV5-1	CASSWGLAGGPNEQFF	TGCGCCAGCAGCTGGGGACTAGCGGGAGGGCCAAATGAGCAGTTCTTC
NA	TRBJ1-4	NA	TRBV7-2	CASTHYLGSEKLFF	TGTGCCAGCACACACTACCTGGGGAGCGAAAAACTGTTTTTT
NA	TRBJ2-3	NA	TRBV11-2	CASSLPDTQYF	TGTGCCAGCAGCTTACCAGATACGCAGTATTTT
NA	TRBJ1-1	NA	TRBV5-4	CASSFFRGRWAEAFF	TGTGCCAGCAGCTTTTTCCGGGGGCGATGGGCTGAAGCTTTCTTT
NA	TRBJ1-1	NA	TRBV9	CASSGLRDNTEAFF	TGTGCCAGCAGCGGACTCCGGGACAACACTGAAGCTTTCTTT
NA	TRBJ2-7	once	TRBV9	CASSGVGGGSYEQYF	TGTGCCAGCAGCGGGGTCGGTGGGGGTTCCTACGAGCAGTACTTC
NA	TRBJ2-5	NA	TRBV7-2	CASTRLGPQETQYF	TGTGCCAGCACCCGTCTGGGACCGCAAGAGACCCAGTACTTC
TRBD1	TRBJ1-2	NA	TRBV7-9	CASSSGQINYGYTF	TGTGCCAGCAGCTCGGGACAGATCAACTATGGCTACACCTTC
NA	TRBJ1-1	few	TRBV7-2	CASSPLHATEAFF	TGTGCCAGCAGCCCGCTCCACGCAACTGAAGCTTTCTTT
NA	TRBJ2-1	NA	TRBV4-2	CASSQVKGHEQFF	TGTGCCAGCAGCCAAGTTAAAGGCCATGAGCAGTTCTTC